Included here is one T cell receptor beta chain sequence, with context. Its antigen is as yet unknown. This sample was included in a study of T-cell reconstitution after alpha-beta-depleted transplantation in children. General observations from the study: Newly made T cells mostly supplied T-cell counts and diversity one year after transplant. Expanded graft clones, several hundred of them, were reportedly the source of alpha-beta T cells about two months after transplant. For some patients, TCRbeta diversity was high at day 60 because of recipient T cells and thymic progenitors that survived.

The CDR3 is 15 residues long. The junction had 11 bases not matched to a gene; V was cut back by 6 bases and J by 4 bases. CDR1 and CDR2 from the germline V gene are MNHNS and SASEGT. Unique molecular identifiers were incorporated during preparation of the TCRbeta library. A single record per CDR3 protein comes from TCRdb applying MiXCR to the PCR reads. In the table there are fewer than 250,000 distinct CDR3 sequences, around a sixth of which are singletons. The material sequenced was PBMCs, mostly from graft donor cells, taken 360 days after TCRalphabeta/CD19-depleted stem cell transplant. The TCR originated in a male patient between 2 and 10 years old who had a stem cell transplant for acute lymphoblastic leukemia, so the T cells may come from the graft donor. This chain connects TRBV6-1 to TRBJ2-7; 8 nucleotides align to TRBD1. CDR3 in amino acids: CASSPTGQGGYEQYF. CDR3 DNA: TGTGCCAGCAGCCCTACTGGACAGGGAGGTTACGAGCAGTACTTC.